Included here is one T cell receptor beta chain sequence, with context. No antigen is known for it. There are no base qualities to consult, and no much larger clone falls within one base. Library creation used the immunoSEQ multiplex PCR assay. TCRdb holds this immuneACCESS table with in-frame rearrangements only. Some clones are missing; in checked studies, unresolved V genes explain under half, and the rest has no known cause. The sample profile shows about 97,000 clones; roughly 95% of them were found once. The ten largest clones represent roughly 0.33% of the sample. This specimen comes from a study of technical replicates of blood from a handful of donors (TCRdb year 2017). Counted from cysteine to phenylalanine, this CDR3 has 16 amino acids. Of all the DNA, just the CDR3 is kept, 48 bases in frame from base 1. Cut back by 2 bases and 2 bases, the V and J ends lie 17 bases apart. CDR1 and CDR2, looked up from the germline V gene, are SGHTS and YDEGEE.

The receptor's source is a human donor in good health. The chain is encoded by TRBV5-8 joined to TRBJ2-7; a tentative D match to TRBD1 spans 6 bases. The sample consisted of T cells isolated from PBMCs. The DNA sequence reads TGTGCCAGCAGCTTCCGGACAGCTCCTTTTACCTACGAGCAGTACTTC. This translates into CASSFRTAPFTYEQYF.